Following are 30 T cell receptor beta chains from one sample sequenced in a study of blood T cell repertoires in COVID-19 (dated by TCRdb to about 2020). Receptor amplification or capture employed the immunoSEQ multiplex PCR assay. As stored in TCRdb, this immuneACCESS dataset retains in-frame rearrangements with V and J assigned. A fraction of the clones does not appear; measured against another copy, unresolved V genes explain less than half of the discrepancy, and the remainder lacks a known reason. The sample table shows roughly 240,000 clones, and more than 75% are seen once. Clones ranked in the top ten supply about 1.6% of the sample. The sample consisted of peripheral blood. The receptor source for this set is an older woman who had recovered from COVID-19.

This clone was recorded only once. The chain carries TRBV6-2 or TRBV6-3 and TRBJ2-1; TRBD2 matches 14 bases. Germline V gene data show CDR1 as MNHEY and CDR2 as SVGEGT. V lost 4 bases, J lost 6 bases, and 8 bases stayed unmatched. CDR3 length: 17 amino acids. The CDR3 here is CASSLLTSGGASNEQFF. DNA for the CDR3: TGTGCCAGCAGTTTACTGACTAGCGGGGGGGCAAGCAATGAGCAGTTCTTC.

CDR3 in DNA: TGTGCCAGCAGCACACTAGCGGGGGGGCCCGAGCAGTACTTC. It yields the protein CASSTLAGGPEQYF. The V call is TRBV3-1 (or the pseudogene TRBV3-2), the J call TRBJ2-7, with TRBD2 matching over 13 bases. V trimming: 5 bases; J trimming: 6 bases; junction bases outside the gene matches: 4. Germline loops: CDR1 LGHDT, CDR2 YNNKEL (reference sequence). The length of the CDR3 is 14 residues.

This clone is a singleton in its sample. The CDR3 loop reads CASSYQGTAYNEQFF. CDR3 nucleotides: TGTGCCAGCAGCTACCAGGGTACCGCCTACAATGAGCAGTTCTTC. The chain uses TRBV7-2 and TRBJ2-1, with a weak D call TRBD1 (5 bases). The germline CDR1 and CDR2 sequences are SGHTA and FQGNSA. Trimming stripped 4 bases from V and 2 bases from J, with 12 bases between. CDR3 size: 15 residues.

The CDR3 region is CASSLTGETQYF. The CDR3 DNA is TGTGCCAGCAGCTTGACCGGAGAGACCCAGTACTTC. The V and J genes are TRBV5-4 and TRBJ2-5; D gene unclear. The CDR3 totals 12 residues. The germline V and J ends were trimmed by 1 base and 4 bases, with 5 bases remaining between them. Germline CDR1 reads SGHNT; CDR2 reads YYREEE (reference sequence).

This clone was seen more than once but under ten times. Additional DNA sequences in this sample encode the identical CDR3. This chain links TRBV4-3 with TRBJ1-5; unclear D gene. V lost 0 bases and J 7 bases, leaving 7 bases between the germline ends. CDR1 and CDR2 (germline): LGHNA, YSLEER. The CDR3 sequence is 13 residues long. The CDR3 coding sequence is TGCGCCAGCAGCCAAGATCGCGGGCAGCCCCAGCATTTT. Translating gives CASSQDRGQPQHF.

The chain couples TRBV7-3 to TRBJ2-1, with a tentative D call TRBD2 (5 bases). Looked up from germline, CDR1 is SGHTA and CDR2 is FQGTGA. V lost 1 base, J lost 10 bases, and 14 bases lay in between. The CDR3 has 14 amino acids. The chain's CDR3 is CASSLRASRNEQFF. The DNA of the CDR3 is TGTGCCAGCAGCTTAAGGGCTAGCCGTAACGAGCAGTTCTTC.

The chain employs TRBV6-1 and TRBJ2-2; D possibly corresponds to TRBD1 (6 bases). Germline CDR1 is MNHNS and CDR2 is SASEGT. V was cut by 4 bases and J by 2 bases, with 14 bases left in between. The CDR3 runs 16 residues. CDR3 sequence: CASSANRVINTGELFF. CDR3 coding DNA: TGTGCCAGCAGTGCTAACAGGGTCATTAACACCGGGGAGCTGTTTTTT.

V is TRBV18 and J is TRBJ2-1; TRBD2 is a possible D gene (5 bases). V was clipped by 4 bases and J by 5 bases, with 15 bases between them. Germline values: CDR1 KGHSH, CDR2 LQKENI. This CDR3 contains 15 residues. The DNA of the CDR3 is TGTGCCAGCTCACTTAGCGTTATCCCCGACAATGAGCAGTTCTTC. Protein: CASSLSVIPDNEQFF.

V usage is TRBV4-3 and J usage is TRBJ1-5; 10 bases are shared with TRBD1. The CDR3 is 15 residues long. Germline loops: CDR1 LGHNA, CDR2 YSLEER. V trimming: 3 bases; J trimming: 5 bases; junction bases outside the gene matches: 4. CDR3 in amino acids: CASSQGQGRHQPQHF. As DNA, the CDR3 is TGCGCCAGCAGCCAGGGACAGGGGCGTCATCAGCCCCAGCATTTT.

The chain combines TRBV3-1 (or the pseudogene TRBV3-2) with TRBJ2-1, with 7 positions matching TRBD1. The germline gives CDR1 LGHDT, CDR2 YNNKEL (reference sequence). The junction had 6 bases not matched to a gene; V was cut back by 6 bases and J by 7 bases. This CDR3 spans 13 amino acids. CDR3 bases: TGTGCCAGCAGTCAACAGGGGCGGAATGAGCAGTTCTTC. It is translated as CASSQQGRNEQFF.

The CDR3 protein is CASSQDLVRTYGYTF. CDR3 coding DNA: TGTGCCAGCAGCCAAGATCTAGTGAGGACTTATGGCTACACCTTC. The J gene is TRBJ1-2, the V gene TRBV3-1 (or the pseudogene TRBV3-2); D unresolved. Germline V gene sequence: CDR1 LGHDT, CDR2 YNNKEL (reference sequence). The V end lost 0 bases, the J end lost 5 bases, and 13 bases lay between the germline ends. This CDR3 is built from 15 residues.

CDR3: CASSYGGSNSPLHF. DNA of the CDR3: TGTGCCAGCAGTTATGGGGGGAGCAATTCACCCCTCCACTTT. V gene TRBV6-5 combines with J gene TRBJ1-6; D possibly corresponds to TRBD1 (5 bases). Per the germline V gene, CDR1 is MNHEY and CDR2 is SVGAGI. Deletions cut 3 bases from V and 7 bases from J, with 10 bases between. This CDR3 contains 14 residues.

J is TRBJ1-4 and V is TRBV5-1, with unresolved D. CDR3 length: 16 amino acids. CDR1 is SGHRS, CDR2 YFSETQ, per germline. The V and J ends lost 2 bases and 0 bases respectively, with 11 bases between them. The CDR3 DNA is TGCGCCAGCAGCTTCGGGAGTTCTGCAACTAATGAAAAACTGTTTTTT. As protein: CASSFGSSATNEKLFF.

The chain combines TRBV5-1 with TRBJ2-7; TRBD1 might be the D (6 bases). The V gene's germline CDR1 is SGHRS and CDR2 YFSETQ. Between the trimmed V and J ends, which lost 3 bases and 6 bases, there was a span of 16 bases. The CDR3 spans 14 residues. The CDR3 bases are TGCGCCAGCAGCTGGAGGCAGGGGTCGGCCGAGCAGTACTTC. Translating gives CASSWRQGSAEQYF. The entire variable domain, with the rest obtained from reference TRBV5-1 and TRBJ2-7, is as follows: KAGVTQTPRYLIKTRGQQVTLSCSPISGHRSVSWYQQTPGQGLQFLFEYFSETQRNKGNFPGRFSGRQFSNSRSEMNVSTLELGDSALYLCASSWRQGSAEQYFGPGTRLTVT.

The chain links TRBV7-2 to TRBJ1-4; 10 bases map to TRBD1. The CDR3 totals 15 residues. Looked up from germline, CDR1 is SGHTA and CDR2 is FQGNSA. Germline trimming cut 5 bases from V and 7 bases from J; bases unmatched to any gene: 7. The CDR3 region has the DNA TGTGCCAGCAGCCCACGGGACAGGGGAATTGAAAAACTGTTTTTT. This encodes CASSPRDRGIEKLFF.

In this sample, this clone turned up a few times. In nucleotides, the CDR3 is TGTGCCAGCAGTTACGGGGACAGGGGCGACCAGCATTTT. It is translated as CASSYGDRGDQHF. This sequence joins TRBV12-3 or TRBV12-4 and TRBJ1-5; 10 nucleotides line up with TRBD1. This CDR3 region has 13 residues. Unmatched junction bases numbered 6, after V lost 4 bases and J lost 12 bases.

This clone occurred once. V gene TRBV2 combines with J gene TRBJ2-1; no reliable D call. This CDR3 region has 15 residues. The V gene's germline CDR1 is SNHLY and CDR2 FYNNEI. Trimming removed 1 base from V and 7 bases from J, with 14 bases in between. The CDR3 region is CASSEVFGVRNEQFF. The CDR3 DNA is TGTGCCAGCAGTGAAGTGTTCGGAGTGAGGAATGAGCAGTTCTTC.

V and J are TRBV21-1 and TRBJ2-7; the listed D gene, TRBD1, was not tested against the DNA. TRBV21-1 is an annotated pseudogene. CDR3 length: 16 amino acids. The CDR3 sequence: CASSKDRTGRHGEQYF. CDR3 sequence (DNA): TGTGCCAGCAGCAAAGATCGGACAGGGCGACATGGGGAGCAGTACTTC.

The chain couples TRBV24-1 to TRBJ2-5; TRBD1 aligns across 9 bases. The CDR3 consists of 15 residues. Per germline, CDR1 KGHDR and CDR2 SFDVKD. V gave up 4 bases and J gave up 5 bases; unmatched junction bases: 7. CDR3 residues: CATSEATGGWETQYF. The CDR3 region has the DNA TGTGCCACCAGTGAAGCAACAGGGGGCTGGGAGACCCAGTACTTC.

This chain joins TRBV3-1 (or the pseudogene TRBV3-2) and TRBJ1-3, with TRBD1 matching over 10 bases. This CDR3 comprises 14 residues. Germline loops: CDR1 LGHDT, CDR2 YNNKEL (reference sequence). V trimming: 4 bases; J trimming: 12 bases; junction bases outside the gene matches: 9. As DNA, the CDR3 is TGTGCCAGCAGCCTCCGGGACAGGGGCCCAGTCATATATTTT. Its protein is CASSLRDRGPVIYF.

The CDR3 region is CASSLGTGRVTEAFF. In DNA, the CDR3 is TGTGCCAGCAGCTTAGGGACAGGCCGAGTAACTGAAGCTTTCTTT. The chain joins TRBV7-9 to TRBJ1-1; 7 nucleotides match TRBD1. Trimming took 1 base from V and 5 from J; bases not matched to a gene: 7. Per germline, CDR1 SEHNR and CDR2 FQNEAQ (reference sequence). The CDR3 sequence is 15 residues long.

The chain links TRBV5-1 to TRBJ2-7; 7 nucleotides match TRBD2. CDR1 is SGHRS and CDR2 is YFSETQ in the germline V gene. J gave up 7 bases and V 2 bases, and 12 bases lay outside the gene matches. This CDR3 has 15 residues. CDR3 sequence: CASSFGEGGAREQYF. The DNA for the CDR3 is TGCGCCAGCAGCTTCGGGGAGGGAGGAGCGAGGGAGCAGTACTTC.

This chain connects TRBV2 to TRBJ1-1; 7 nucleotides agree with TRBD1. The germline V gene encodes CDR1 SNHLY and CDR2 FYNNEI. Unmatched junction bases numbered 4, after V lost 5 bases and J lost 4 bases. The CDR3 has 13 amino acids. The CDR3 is CASSLRDSTEAFF. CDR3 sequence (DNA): TGTGCCAGCAGTCTCCGGGACAGCACTGAAGCTTTCTTT.

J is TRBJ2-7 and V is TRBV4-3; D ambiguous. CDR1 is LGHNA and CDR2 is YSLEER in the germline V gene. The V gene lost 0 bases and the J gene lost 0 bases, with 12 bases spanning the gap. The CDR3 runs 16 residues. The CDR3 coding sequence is TGCGCCAGCAGCCAAGAGTGGGCTTCGGACTCCTACGAGCAGTACTTC. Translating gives CASSQEWASDSYEQYF.

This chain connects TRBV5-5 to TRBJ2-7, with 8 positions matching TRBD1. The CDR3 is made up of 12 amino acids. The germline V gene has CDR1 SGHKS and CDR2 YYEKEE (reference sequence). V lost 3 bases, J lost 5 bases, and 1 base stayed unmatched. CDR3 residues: CASSWTGNEQYF. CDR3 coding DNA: TGTGCCAGCAGCTGGACAGGGAACGAGCAGTACTTC. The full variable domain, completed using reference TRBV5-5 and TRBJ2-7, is DAGVTQSPTHLIKTRGQQVTLRCSPISGHKSVSWYQQVLGQGPQFIFQYYEKEERGRGNFPDRFSARQFPNYSSELNVNALLLGDSALYLCASSWTGNEQYFGPGTRLTVT.

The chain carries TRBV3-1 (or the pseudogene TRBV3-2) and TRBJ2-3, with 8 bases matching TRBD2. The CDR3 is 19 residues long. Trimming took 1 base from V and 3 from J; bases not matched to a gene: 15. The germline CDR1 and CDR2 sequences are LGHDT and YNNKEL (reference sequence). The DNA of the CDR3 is TGTGCCAGCAGCCAAGTTGCCGGGGGGGCGGGAATTAGGACAGATACGCAGTATTTT. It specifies CASSQVAGGAGIRTDTQYF.

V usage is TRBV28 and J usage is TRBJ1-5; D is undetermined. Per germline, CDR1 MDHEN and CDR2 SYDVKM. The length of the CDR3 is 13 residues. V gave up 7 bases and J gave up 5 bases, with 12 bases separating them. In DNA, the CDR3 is TGTGCCAGCACTACGATAAACCATCAGCCCCAGCATTTT. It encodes CASTTINHQPQHF. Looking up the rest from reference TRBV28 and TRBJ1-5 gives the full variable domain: DVKVTQSSRYLVKRTGEKVFLECVQDMDHENMFWYRQDPGLGLRLIYFSYDVKMKEKGDIPEGYSVSREKKERFSLILESASTNQTSMYLCASTTINHQPQHFGDGTRLSIL.

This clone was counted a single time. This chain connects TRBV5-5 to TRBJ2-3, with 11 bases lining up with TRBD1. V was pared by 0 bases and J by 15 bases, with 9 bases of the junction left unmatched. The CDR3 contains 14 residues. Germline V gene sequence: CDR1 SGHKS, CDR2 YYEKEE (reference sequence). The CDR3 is CASSLASGTGGFYF. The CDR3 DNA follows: TGTGCCAGCAGCTTGGCCTCTGGGACAGGGGGTTTTTATTTT.

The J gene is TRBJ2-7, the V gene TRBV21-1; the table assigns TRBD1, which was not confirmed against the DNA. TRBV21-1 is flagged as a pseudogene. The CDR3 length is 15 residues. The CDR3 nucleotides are TGTGCCAGCAGCGAAGGACAGGGGCTGCCCTACGAGCAGTACTTC. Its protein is CASSEGQGLPYEQYF.

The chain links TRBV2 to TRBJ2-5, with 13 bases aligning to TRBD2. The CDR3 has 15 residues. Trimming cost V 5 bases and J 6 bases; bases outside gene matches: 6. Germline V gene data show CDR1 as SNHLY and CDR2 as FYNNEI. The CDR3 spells CASSLGLAGSQTQYF. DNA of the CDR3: TGTGCCAGCAGTCTGGGACTAGCGGGGTCTCAGACCCAGTACTTC.